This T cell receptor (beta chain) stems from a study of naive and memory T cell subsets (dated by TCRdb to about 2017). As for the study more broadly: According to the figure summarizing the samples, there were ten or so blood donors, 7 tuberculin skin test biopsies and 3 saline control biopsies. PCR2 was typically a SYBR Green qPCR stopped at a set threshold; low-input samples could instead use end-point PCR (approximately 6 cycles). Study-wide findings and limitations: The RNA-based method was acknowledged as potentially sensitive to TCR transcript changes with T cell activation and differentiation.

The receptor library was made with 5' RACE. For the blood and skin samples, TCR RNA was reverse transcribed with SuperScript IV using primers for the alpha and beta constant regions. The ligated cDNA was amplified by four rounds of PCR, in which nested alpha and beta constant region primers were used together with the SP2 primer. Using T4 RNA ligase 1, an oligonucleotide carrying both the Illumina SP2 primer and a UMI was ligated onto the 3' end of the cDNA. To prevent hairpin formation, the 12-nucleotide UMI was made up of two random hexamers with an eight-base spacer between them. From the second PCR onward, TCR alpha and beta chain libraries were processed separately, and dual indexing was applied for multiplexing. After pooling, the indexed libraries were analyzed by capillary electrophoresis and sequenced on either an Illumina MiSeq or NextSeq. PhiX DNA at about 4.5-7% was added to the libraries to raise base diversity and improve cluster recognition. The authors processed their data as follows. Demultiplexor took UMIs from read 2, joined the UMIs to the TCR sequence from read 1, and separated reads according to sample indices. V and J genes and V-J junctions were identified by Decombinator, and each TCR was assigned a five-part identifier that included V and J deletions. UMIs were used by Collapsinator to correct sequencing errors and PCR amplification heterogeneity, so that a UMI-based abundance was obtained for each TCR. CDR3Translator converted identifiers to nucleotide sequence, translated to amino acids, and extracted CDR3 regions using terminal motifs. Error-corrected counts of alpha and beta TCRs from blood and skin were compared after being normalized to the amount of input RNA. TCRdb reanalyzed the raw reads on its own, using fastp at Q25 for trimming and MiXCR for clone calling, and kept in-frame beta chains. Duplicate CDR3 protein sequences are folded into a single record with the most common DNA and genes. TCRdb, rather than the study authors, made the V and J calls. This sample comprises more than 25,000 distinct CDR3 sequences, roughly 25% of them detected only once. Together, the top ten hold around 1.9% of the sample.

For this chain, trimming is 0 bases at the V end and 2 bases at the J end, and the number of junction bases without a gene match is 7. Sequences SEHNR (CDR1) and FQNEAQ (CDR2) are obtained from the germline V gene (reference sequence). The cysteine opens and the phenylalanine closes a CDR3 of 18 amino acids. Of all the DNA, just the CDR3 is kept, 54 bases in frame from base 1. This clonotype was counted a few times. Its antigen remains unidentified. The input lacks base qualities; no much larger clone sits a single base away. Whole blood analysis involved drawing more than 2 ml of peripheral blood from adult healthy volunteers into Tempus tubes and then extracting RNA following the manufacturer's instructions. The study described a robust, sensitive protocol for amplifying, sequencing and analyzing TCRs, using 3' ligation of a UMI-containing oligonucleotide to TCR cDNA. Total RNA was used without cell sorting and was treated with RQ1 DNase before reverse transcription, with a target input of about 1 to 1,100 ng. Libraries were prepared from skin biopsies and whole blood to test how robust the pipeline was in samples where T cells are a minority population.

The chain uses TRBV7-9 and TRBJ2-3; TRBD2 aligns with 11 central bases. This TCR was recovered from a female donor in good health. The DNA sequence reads TGTGCCAGCAGCTTAGCTCTACGACTAGCGGGGACCACAGATACGCAGTATTTT. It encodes CASSLALRLAGTTDTQYF.